These 24 T cell receptor beta chains were all obtained from the same sample, sequenced in a study of cytomegalovirus exposure and HLA in healthy donors. Primers: 60 Vbeta forward and 13 Jbeta reverse. Some clones are missing from TCRdb's copy, which holds only in-frame ones; the method was immunoSEQ multiplex PCR. The sample has 150,000 to 250,000 clones, less than 80% seen once. The source material was PBMCs. All receptors come from a woman in her twenties or thirties in good health and CMV-seropositive.

The chain joins TRBV5-1 to TRBJ1-5, with a tentative D call TRBD1 (5 bases). CDR3 length equals 15 residues. Between the trimmed V and J ends, which lost 0 bases and 6 bases, there was a span of 13 bases. In germline, CDR1 is SGHRS, CDR2 YFSETQ. The CDR3 DNA reads TGCGCCAGCAGCTTGGACAGGATGGAAGGTCAGCCCCAGCATTTT. Residues: CASSLDRMEGQPQHF. Looking up the rest from reference TRBV5-1 and TRBJ1-5 gives the full variable domain: KAGVTQTPRYLIKTRGQQVTLSCSPISGHRSVSWYQQTPGQGLQFLFEYFSETQRNKGNFPGRFSGRQFSNSRSEMNVSTLELGDSALYLCASSLDRMEGQPQHFGDGTRLSIL.

This clone was detected only once. The chain combines TRBV5-4 with TRBJ2-5, with 8 bases aligning to TRBD2. The J call may be incorrect, as the DNA end agrees better with TRBJ2-7. The length of the CDR3 is 15 residues. Germline-derived CDR1 and CDR2 are SGHNT and YYREEE (reference sequence). As DNA, the CDR3 is TGTGCCAGCAGAACTAGCGGATCACCCTCCTACGAGCAGTACTTC. It translates to CASRTSGSPSYEQYF.

The V gene is TRBV18, the J gene TRBJ2-1; TRBD2 matches at 9 bases. Germline V gene data show CDR1 as KGHSH and CDR2 as LQKENI. This CDR3 is built from 15 residues. V gave up 3 bases and J gave up 8 bases; unmatched junction bases: 8. CDR3 DNA: TGTGCCAGCTCACCGCGTAGCGGGAGTAGCGATGAGCAGTTCTTC. It specifies CASSPRSGSSDEQFF.

The genes are TRBV7-9 and TRBJ1-1, with D possibly TRBD1 on 5 matching bases. From germline, CDR1 is SEHNR and CDR2 FQNEAQ (reference sequence). V was clipped by 3 bases and J by 4 bases, with 12 bases between them. The CDR3 covers 14 residues. DNA for the CDR3: TGTGCCAGCAGCTTCCAGGGTGTCAGCACTGAAGCTTTCTTT. It is translated as CASSFQGVSTEAFF.

V usage is TRBV7-9 and J usage is TRBJ2-1, with 7 bases identical to TRBD1. The CDR3 runs to 16 residues. Looked up from germline, CDR1 is SEHNR and CDR2 is FQNEAQ (reference sequence). Unmatched junction bases numbered 14, after V lost 5 bases and J lost 7 bases. CDR3 sequence: CASSTTGPENVNEQFF. CDR3 nucleotide sequence: TGTGCCAGCAGCACGACAGGGCCCGAGAATGTGAATGAGCAGTTCTTC.

The chain is built from TRBV11-2 and TRBJ1-4; D uncertain. CDR3 length: 14 residues. Germline V gene lookup returns CDR1 SGHAT and CDR2 FQNNGV. V lost 6 bases and J 3 bases, leaving 11 bases between the germline ends. CDR3 nucleotides: TGTGCCAGCAGTCATCCCCTAGCTAATGAAAAACTGTTTTTT. Translation gives CASSHPLANEKLFF.

The rearrangement links TRBV5-4 to TRBJ2-3; 8 nucleotides align to TRBD2. Looked up from germline, CDR1 is SGHNT and CDR2 is YYREEE (reference sequence). V was pared by 4 bases and J by 3 bases, with 7 bases of the junction left unmatched. The CDR3 totals 15 residues. The chain's CDR3 is CASSPRGGLTDTQYF. The CDR3 DNA reads as TGTGCCAGCAGCCCCCGGGGGGGCTTAACAGATACGCAGTATTTT. Full variable domain (rest looked up from reference TRBV5-4 and TRBJ2-3): ETGVTQSPTHLIKTRGQQVTLRCSSQSGHNTVSWYQQALGQGPQFIFQYYREEENGRGNFPPRFSGLQFPNYSSELNVNALELDDSALYLCASSPRGGLTDTQYFGPGTRLTVL.

V is TRBV4-3 and J is TRBJ1-1; 7 nucleotides match TRBD1. Trimming removed 2 bases from V and 0 bases from J; junction bases left unmatched: 6. The CDR3 covers 16 residues. Germline V CDR1 and CDR2: LGHNA, YSLEER. The CDR3, as DNA: TGCGCCAGCAGCCAATTTAAGGGGGCCCTGAACACTGAAGCTTTCTTT. It codes for CASSQFKGALNTEAFF.

V and J are TRBV15 and TRBJ2-3; D is uncertain. The ends were cut back, 3 bases at V and 0 bases at J, with 10 bases in the middle. This CDR3 region has 15 residues. Germline V lookup: CDR1 LNHNV, CDR2 YYDKDF (reference sequence). CDR3 loop: CATSSTRQSTDTQYF. The DNA for the CDR3 is TGTGCCACCAGCAGTACCAGGCAGAGCACAGATACGCAGTATTTT.

CDR3 loop: CASSLMGGRLVYEQYF. In DNA, the CDR3 is TGTGCCAGCAGCCTAATGGGCGGGAGGCTGGTTTACGAGCAGTACTTC. This sequence joins TRBV5-6 and TRBJ2-7, with 8 bases matching TRBD2. The CDR3 consists of 16 residues. Germline CDR1 is SGHDT and CDR2 is YYEEEE. J lost 4 bases, V lost 4 bases, and 13 bases had no gene match. Full variable domain (remainder filled in from reference TRBV5-6 and TRBJ2-7): DAGVTQSPTHLIKTRGQQVTLRCSPKSGHDTVSWYQQALGQGPQFIFQYYEEEERQRGNFPDRFSGHQFPNYSSELNVNALLLGDSALYLCASSLMGGRLVYEQYFGPGTRLTVT.

The chain employs TRBV19 and TRBJ2-1, with TRBD2 as a possible D gene (6 bases). Germline-derived CDR1 and CDR2 are LNHDA and SQIVND (reference sequence). V dropped 5 bases and J dropped 5 bases, with 19 bases sitting between them. This CDR3 has 16 residues. The chain's CDR3 is CASSAYRESVNNEQFF. The CDR3 DNA reads TGTGCCAGTAGTGCGTACCGGGAGTCAGTTAACAATGAGCAGTTCTTC.

This clone was detected only a few times. The V gene is TRBV7-2, the J gene TRBJ1-2; 10 bases map to TRBD1. The CDR3 loop spans 14 amino acids. V shed 4 bases and J 6 bases; nucleotides not matched to a gene: 5. The germline V gene has CDR1 SGHTA and CDR2 FQGNSA. The CDR3 DNA is TGTGCCAGCAGCTACGGACAGGGGGGGGATGGCTACACCTTC. Translating gives CASSYGQGGDGYTF.

The rearrangement links TRBV5-6 to TRBJ2-3; TRBD1 matches at 8 bases. J was trimmed by 1 base and V by 3 bases; bases with no gene match: 4. CDR1 and CDR2 (germline): SGHDT, YYEEEE. This CDR3 is 15 amino acids long. This chain's CDR3 is CASSSLTGGTDTQYF. CDR3 in DNA: TGTGCCAGCAGCTCTTTGACAGGGGGCACAGATACGCAGTATTTT.

This clone was detected only a few times. The CDR3 loop is CASSLARTSVADTQYF. CDR3 nucleotides: TGTGCCAGCAGCTTAGCTAGGACTAGCGTCGCAGATACGCAGTATTTT. The chain employs TRBV7-2 and TRBJ2-3; TRBD2 agrees at 9 bases. Germline V gives CDR1 SGHTA, CDR2 FQGNSA. The CDR3 covers 16 residues. The trim removed 0 bases at V and 4 bases at J, leaving 5 bases unmatched. The entire variable domain, with the rest obtained from reference TRBV7-2 and TRBJ2-3, is as follows: GAGVSQSPSNKVTEKGKDVELRCDPISGHTALYWYRQSLGQGLEFLIYFQGNSAPDKSGLPSDRFSAERTGGSVSTLTIQRTQQEDSAVYLCASSLARTSVADTQYFGPGTRLTVL.

This clone was observed a single time. The rearrangement links TRBV5-6 to TRBJ2-6; possibly TRBD2 for D (5 bases). This CDR3 is built from 17 residues. The germline V and J ends were trimmed by 2 bases and 0 bases, with 12 bases remaining between them. Germline V CDR1 and CDR2: SGHDT, YYEEEE. This CDR3 is CASSFPGIRSGANVLTF. The CDR3, as DNA: TGTGCCAGCAGCTTCCCCGGGATTCGCTCTGGGGCCAACGTCCTGACTTTC.

This sequence joins TRBV18 and TRBJ2-7; a weak D match, TRBD1 (6 bases). The length of the CDR3 is 15 residues. With 3 bases removed from V and 3 bases from J, the gap between germline ends came to 15 bases. The germline V gene has CDR1 KGHSH and CDR2 LQKENI. The CDR3 sequence is CASSPSVGAVYEQYF. CDR3 coding DNA: TGTGCCAGCTCACCCTCGGTGGGGGCTGTCTACGAGCAGTACTTC.

V and J are TRBV14 and TRBJ2-7, with D perhaps TRBD2 (6 bases). Germline V lookup: CDR1 SGHDN, CDR2 FVKESK. This CDR3 region has 15 residues. With 3 bases removed from V and 5 bases from J, the gap between germline ends came to 17 bases. The CDR3 reads CASSQLAGGANEQYF. The CDR3 DNA sequence: TGTGCCAGCAGCCAGTTAGCTGGAGGGGCTAACGAGCAGTACTTC.

The sample holds a few counts of this clone. The V call is TRBV18, the J call TRBJ1-1, with a weak D call TRBD1 (5 bases). The CDR3 sequence is 16 residues long. The V end was cut by 3 bases, the J end by 3 bases, with 17 bases between. Germline assignment: CDR1 KGHSH and CDR2 LQKENI. This chain's CDR3 is CASSPTRGGSDTEAFF. Here the CDR3 DNA reads TGTGCCAGCTCACCGACAAGGGGAGGGTCGGACACTGAAGCTTTCTTT. The variable domain in full, with the rest retrieved from reference TRBV18 and TRBJ1-1, is NAGVMQNPRHLVRRRGQEARLRCSPMKGHSHVYWYRQLPEEGLKFMVYLQKENIIDESGMPKERFSAEFPKEGPSILRIQQVVRGDSAAYFCASSPTRGGSDTEAFFGQGTRLTVV.

This chain connects TRBV6-1 to TRBJ2-5, with D maybe TRBD2 (7 bases). CDR3 length equals 15 residues. Germline values: CDR1 MNHNS, CDR2 SASEGT. Trimming left V 1 base short and J 4 bases short, with 13 bases between. The CDR3 spells CASSEGGGLGETQYF. In nucleotides, the CDR3 is TGTGCCAGCAGTGAAGGCGGGGGCCTAGGAGAGACCCAGTACTTC.

This clone has more than one count but fewer than ten. The rearrangement links TRBV6-5 to TRBJ1-1; tentatively, D is TRBD1 (5 bases). Trimming removed 7 bases from V and 6 bases from J, with 21 bases in between. Germline assignment: CDR1 MNHEY and CDR2 SVGAGI. The CDR3 is made up of 15 amino acids. The DNA of the CDR3 is TGTGCCAGCATTCAGCAGGGAAGGGGATACCCTGAAGCTTTCTTT. Translation gives CASIQQGRGYPEAFF.

The chain links TRBV11-2 to TRBJ2-7; possible D gene TRBD2, 5 bases. The CDR3 is 17 amino acids. Between the trimmed V and J ends, which lost 5 bases and 4 bases, there was a span of 24 bases. The germline V gene has CDR1 SGHAT and CDR2 FQNNGV. CDR3 sequence: CASSRLIRDGRPYEQYF. Written as DNA, the CDR3 is TGTGCCAGCAGCCGATTAATCCGGGATGGGCGTCCGTACGAGCAGTACTTC.

The chain uses TRBV9 and TRBJ1-2; D call uncertain. The germline gives CDR1 SGDLS, CDR2 YYNGEE. V was pared by 4 bases and J by 4 bases, with 11 bases between. This CDR3 has 13 amino acids. CDR3 nucleotides: TGTGCCAGCAGCCCGGTGGAGTTCTATGGCTACACCTTC. It yields the protein CASSPVEFYGYTF. Full variable domain (rest looked up from reference TRBV9 and TRBJ1-2): DSGVTQTPKHLITATGQRVTLRCSPRSGDLSVYWYQQSLDQGLQFLIQYYNGEERAKGNILERFSAQQFPDLHSELNLSSLELGDSALYFCASSPVEFYGYTFGSGTRLTVV.

Remarks on this clone: Other DNA sequences in the sample encode the same CDR3. J is TRBJ1-1 and V is TRBV9; no definite D call. The CDR3 covers 13 residues. Germline V CDR1 and CDR2: SGDLS, YYNGEE. V gave up 0 bases and J gave up 1 base, with 4 bases separating them. CDR3 protein: CASSVAGNTEAFF. CDR3 DNA: TGTGCCAGCAGCGTAGCGGGGAACACTGAAGCTTTCTTT.

The chain is built from TRBV12-1 and TRBJ1-1. TRBV12-1 is a known pseudogene. The CDR3 runs 13 residues. CDR3 nucleotides: TGTGCCAGGGACGAGGAGGCCAACACTGAAGCTTTCTTT. As protein: CARDEEANTEAFF.